Given below is one T cell receptor beta chain in context. The antigen is undetermined. The repertoire was sequenced with immunoSEQ multiplex PCR; TCRdb's copy has only in-frame clones and lacks some. The table lists about 59,000 clones, 65% to 85% of them singletons. Time point: baseline pretreatment blood. Treatment defined: 15 Gy SBRT to primary tumor, nephrectomy 4 weeks later. Radiation-treated patients gave blood at baseline, week 2 and week 4. The CDR3 consists of 16 residues. V shed 1 base and J shed 2 bases, with 12 bases lying between them. CDR1 is SGHVS, CDR2 FQNEAQ, per germline. The data stem from a study of radiation and T cells in renal cell carcinoma. Study overall: Nephrectomy followed 15 Gy stereotactic body radiation by 4 weeks. Study-wide results and limits: From baseline, blood top tumor clonotypes peaked at 2 weeks post-radiation. No pretreatment tumor biopsies were available for baseline clonotypes.

The chain is built from TRBV7-8 and TRBJ1-5, with D hard to call. This specimen consisted of blood, obtained from a patient whose treatment included radiotherapy and nephrectomy. The receptor's source is a man aged 55 to 70 with renal cell carcinoma. CDR3 loop: CASSLGPRARNQPQHF. For the CDR3, the DNA is TGTGCCAGCAGCTTAGGACCTAGGGCTCGCAATCAGCCCCAGCATTTT.